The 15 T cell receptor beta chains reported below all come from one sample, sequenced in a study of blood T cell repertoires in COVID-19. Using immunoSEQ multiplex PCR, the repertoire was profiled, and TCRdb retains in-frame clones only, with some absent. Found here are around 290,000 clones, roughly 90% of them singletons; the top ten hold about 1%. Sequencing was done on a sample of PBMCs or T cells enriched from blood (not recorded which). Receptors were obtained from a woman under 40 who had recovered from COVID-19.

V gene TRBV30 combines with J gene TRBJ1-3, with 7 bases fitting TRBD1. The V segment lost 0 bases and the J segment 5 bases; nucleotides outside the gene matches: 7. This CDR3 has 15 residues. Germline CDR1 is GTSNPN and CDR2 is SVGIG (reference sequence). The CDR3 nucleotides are TGTGCCTGGAGTGTGACAGGGAGAAGTCGAAACACCATATATTTT. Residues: CAWSVTGRSRNTIYF. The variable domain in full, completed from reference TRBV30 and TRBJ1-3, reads SQTIHQWPATLVQPVGSPLSLECTVEGTSNPNLYWYRQAAGRGLQLLFYSVGIGQISSEVPQNLSASRPQDRQFILSSKKLLLSDSGFYLCAWSVTGRSRNTIYFGEGSWLTVV.

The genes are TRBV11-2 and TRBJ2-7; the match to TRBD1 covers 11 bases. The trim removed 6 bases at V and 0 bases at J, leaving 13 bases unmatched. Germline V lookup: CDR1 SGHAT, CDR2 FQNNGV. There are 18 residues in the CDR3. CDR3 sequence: CASRAGQGAKISSYEQYF. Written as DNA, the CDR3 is TGTGCCAGCAGGGCAGGACAGGGGGCCAAGATTAGCTCCTACGAGCAGTACTTC.

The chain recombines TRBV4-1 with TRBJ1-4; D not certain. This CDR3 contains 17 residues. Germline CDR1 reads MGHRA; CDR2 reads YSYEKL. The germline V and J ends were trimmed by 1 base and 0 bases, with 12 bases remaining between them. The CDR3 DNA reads TGCGCCAGCAGCCAAGGGAGATTAACCGCAACTAATGAAAAACTGTTTTTT. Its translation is CASSQGRLTATNEKLFF.

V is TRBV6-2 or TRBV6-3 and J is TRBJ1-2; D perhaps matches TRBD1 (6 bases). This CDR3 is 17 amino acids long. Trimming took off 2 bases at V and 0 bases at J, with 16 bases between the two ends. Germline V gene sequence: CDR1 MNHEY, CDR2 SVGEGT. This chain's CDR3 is CASSYRDKDISNYGYTF. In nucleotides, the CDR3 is TGTGCCAGCAGTTACCGGGACAAGGATATCTCTAACTATGGCTACACCTTC.

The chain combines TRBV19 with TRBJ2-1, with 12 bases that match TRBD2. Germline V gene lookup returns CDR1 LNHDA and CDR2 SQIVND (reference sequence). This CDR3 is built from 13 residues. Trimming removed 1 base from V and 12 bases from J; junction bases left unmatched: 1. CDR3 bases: TGTGCCAGTAGTATAGGGGGACTAGCGGGGCAGTTCTTC. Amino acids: CASSIGGLAGQFF.

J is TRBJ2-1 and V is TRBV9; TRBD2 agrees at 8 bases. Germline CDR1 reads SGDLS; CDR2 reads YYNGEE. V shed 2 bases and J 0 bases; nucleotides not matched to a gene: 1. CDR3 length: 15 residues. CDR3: CASSVSGTSYNEQFF. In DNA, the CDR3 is TGTGCCAGCAGCGTTAGCGGGACCTCCTACAATGAGCAGTTCTTC.

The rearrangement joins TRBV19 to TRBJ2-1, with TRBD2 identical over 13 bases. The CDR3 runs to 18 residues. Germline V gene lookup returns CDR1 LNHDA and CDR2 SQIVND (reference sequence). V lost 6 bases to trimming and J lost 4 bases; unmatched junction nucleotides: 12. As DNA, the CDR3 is TGTGCCAGTAGCTCTCCGGGACTAGCGGGAAGTTTTTACAATGAGCAGTTCTTC. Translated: CASSSPGLAGSFYNEQFF.

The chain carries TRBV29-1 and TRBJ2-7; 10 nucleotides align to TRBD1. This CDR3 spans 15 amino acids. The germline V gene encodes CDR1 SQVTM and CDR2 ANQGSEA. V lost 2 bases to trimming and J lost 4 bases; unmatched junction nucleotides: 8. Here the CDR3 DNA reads TGCAGCGTTGAATTGTTTGGACAGGGGGAATACGAGCAGTACTTC. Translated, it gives CSVELFGQGEYEQYF.

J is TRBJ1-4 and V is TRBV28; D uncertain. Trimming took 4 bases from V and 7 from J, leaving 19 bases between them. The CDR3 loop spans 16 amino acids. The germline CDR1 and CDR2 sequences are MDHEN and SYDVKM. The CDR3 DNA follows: TGTGCCAGCAGTTCGAACCCTCGGGATAGAGGTGAAAAACTGTTTTTT. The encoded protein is CASSSNPRDRGEKLFF.

Here the CDR3 reads CASSTGGRLAKNIQYF. The CDR3 DNA reads TGTGCCAGCAGCACAGGCGGCAGACTAGCCAAAAACATTCAGTACTTC. The V call is TRBV7-9, the J call TRBJ2-4; the D gene is possibly TRBD1 (5 bases). The germline V gene encodes CDR1 SEHNR and CDR2 FQNEAQ (reference sequence). The CDR3 loop spans 16 amino acids. The V end was cut by 5 bases, the J end by 0 bases, with 14 bases between.

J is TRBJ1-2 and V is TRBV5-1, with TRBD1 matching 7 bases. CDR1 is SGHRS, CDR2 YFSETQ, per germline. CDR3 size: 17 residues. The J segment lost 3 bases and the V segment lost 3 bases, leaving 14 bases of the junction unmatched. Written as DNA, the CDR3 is TGCGCCAGCAGCTCCTCGGGCCAGGGGGTTATCGACTATGGCTACACCTTC. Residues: CASSSSGQGVIDYGYTF. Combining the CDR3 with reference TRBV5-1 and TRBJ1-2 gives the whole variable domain KAGVTQTPRYLIKTRGQQVTLSCSPISGHRSVSWYQQTPGQGLQFLFEYFSETQRNKGNFPGRFSGRQFSNSRSEMNVSTLELGDSALYLCASSSSGQGVIDYGYTFGSGTRLTVV.

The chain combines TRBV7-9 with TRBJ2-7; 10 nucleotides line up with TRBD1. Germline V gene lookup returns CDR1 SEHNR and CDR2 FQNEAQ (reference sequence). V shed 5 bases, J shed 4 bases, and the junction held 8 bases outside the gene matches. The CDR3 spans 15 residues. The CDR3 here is CASSPWDRGGYEQYF. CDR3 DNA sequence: TGTGCCAGCAGCCCCTGGGACAGGGGAGGTTACGAGCAGTACTTC.

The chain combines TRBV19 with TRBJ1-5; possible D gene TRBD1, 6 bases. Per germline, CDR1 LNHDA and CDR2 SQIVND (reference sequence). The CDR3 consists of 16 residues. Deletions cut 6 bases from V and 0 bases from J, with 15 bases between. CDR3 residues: CASRVTGFDSNQPQHF. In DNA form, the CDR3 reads TGTGCCAGTAGAGTAACAGGGTTCGATAGCAATCAGCCCCAGCATTTT.

In DNA, the CDR3 is TGTGCCACCTCGGGACAGGGAACCATTGGCTACACCTTC. It is translated as CATSGQGTIGYTF. The rearrangement joins TRBV24-1 to TRBJ1-2; TRBD1 matches 9 bases. V lost 9 bases, J lost 7 bases, and 8 bases stayed unmatched. In germline, CDR1 is KGHDR, CDR2 SFDVKD. There are 13 residues in the CDR3.

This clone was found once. As DNA, the CDR3 is TGCGCCAGCAGCTTGGGGTCCGGGATAAATGAAAAACTGTTTTTT. Translated, it gives CASSLGSGINEKLFF. The chain has TRBV5-1 and TRBJ1-4; D remains unclear. This CDR3 has 15 residues. Trimming took off 0 bases at V and 5 bases at J, with 11 bases between the two ends. In germline, CDR1 is SGHRS, CDR2 YFSETQ.